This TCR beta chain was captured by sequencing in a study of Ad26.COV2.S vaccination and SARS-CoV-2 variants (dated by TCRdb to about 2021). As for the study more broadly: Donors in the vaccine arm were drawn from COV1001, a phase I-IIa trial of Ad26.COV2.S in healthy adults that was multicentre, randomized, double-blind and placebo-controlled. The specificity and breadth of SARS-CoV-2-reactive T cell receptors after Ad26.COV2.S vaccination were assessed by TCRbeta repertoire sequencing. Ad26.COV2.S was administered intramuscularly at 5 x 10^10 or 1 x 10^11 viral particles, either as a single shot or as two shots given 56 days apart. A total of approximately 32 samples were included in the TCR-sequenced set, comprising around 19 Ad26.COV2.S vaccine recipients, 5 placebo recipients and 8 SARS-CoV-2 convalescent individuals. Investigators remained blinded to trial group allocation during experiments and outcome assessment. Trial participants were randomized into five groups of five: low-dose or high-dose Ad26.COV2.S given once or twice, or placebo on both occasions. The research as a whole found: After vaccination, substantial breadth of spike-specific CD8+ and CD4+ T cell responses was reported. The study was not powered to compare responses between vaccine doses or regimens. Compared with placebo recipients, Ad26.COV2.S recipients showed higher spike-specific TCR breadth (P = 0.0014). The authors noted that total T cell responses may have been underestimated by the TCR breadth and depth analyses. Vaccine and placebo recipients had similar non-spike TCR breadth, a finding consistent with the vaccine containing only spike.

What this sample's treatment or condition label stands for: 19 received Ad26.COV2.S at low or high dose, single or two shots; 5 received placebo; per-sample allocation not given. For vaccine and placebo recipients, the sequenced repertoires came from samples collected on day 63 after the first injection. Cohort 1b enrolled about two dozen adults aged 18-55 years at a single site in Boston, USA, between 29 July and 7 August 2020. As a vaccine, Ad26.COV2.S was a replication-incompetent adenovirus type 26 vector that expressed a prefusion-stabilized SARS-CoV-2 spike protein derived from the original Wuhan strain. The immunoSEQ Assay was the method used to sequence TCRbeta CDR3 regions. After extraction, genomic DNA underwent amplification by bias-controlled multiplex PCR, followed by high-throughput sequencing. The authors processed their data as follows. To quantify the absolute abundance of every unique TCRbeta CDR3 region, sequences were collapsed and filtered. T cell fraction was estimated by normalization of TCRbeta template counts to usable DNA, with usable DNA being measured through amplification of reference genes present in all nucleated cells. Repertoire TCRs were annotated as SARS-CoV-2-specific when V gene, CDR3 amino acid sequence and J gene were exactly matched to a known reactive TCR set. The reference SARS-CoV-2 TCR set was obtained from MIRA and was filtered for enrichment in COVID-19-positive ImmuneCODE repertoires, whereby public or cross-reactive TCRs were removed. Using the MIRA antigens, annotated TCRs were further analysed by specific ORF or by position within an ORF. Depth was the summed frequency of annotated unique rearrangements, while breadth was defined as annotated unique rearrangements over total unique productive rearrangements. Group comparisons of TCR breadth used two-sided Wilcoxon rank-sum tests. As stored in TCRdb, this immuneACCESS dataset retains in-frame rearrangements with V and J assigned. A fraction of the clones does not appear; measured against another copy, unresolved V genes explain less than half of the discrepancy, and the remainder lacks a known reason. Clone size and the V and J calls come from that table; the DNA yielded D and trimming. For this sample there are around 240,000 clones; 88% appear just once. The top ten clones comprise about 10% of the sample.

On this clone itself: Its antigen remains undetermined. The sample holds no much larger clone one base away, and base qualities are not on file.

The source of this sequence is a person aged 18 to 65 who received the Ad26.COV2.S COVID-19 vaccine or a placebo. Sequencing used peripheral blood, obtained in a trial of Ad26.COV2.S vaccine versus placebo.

The CDR3 amino acid sequence is: CASSLTPGLAGGPHYEQYF. In nucleotide form, the sequence is TGTGCCAGCAGCTTAACGCCGGGACTAGCGGGAGGGCCCCACTACGAGCAGTACTTC. Here the chain combines TRBV7-2 and TRBJ2-7; TRBD2 aligns with 16 central bases. After removal of 2 bases from V and 3 bases from J, the junction retains 10 bases not matched to a gene. CDR3 length: 19 amino acids, cysteine to phenylalanine. Here the CDR3 DNA is all that survives: 57 bases in frame from base 1. From the germline V gene, CDR1 is SGHTA and CDR2 is FQGNSA.